A single sample gave rise to the 14 T cell receptor beta chains below, sequenced in a study of beta chain features in type 1 diabetes. The study reverse transcribed the entire isolated RNA, so it sequenced expressed TCRB transcripts. Measured with immunoSEQ multiplex PCR; TCRdb has only the in-frame clones, and not every one. Of approximately 400,000 clones in the sample, less than 15% are singletons; the top ten hold about 0.018%. The specimen was naive CD4+ T cells from blood. The source is a woman aged 18-29 years in good health.

The chain combines TRBV9 with TRBJ2-2; 10 bases map to TRBD2. Trimming removed 1 base from V and 10 bases from J; junction bases left unmatched: 10. Germline V gives CDR1 SGDLS, CDR2 YYNGEE. This CDR3 is 16 amino acids long. The DNA for the CDR3 is TGTGCCAGCAGCGTAAGCGGCCTAGCGGGAGTCGTGGAGCTGTTTTTT. Protein: CASSVSGLAGVVELFF. The full variable domain, rest sourced from reference TRBV9 and TRBJ2-2, is DSGVTQTPKHLITATGQRVTLRCSPRSGDLSVYWYQQSLDQGLQFLIQYYNGEERAKGNILERFSAQQFPDLHSELNLSSLELGDSALYFCASSVSGLAGVVELFFGEGSRLTVL.

The genes are TRBV30 and TRBJ1-5, with a possible D match to TRBD1 (6 bases). Per germline, CDR1 GTSNPN and CDR2 SVGIG (reference sequence). Trimming removed 2 bases at V and 7 bases at J, with 12 bases between. The CDR3 length is 13 residues. CDR3 nucleotides: TGTGCCTGGAGTCGACAGGCTGAGCAGCCCCAGCATTTT. This sequence encodes CAWSRQAEQPQHF.

The V gene is TRBV4-3, the J gene TRBJ1-4; unclear D gene. Trimming removed 1 base from V and 7 bases from J, with 13 bases in between. Germline CDR1 LGHNA, CDR2 YSLEER. The CDR3 totals 15 residues. Here the CDR3 DNA reads TGCGCCAGCAGCCAAGGACAAGGAAATAGTGAAAAACTGTTTTTT. It yields the protein CASSQGQGNSEKLFF.

The rearrangement links TRBV27 to TRBJ1-1, with 8 bases lining up with TRBD1. CDR1 MNHEY and CDR2 SMNVEV come from the germline V gene (reference sequence). After removal of 6 bases from V and 5 bases from J, the junction contained 5 bases not matched to a gene. There are 13 residues in the CDR3. This CDR3 is CASRRTGRTEAFF. The CDR3 bases are TGTGCCAGCAGACGGACAGGGAGAACTGAAGCTTTCTTT.

A few counts support this clone. This chain links TRBV7-9 with TRBJ1-1, with unresolved D. The germline V and J ends were trimmed by 1 base and 0 bases, with 9 bases remaining between them. CDR1 and CDR2 from the germline V gene are SEHNR and FQNEAQ (reference sequence). The CDR3 runs 15 residues. The CDR3 reads CASSLGFRLNTEAFF. CDR3 DNA: TGTGCCAGCAGCTTAGGTTTCAGGTTGAACACTGAAGCTTTCTTT.

The V gene is TRBV5-1, the J gene TRBJ1-2, with 7 bases matching TRBD1. The CDR3 has 13 amino acids. Germline V lookup: CDR1 SGHRS, CDR2 YFSETQ. The V segment lost 4 bases and the J segment 4 bases; nucleotides outside the gene matches: 4. The CDR3 is CASSLRDSYGYTF. CDR3 coding DNA: TGCGCCAGCAGCCTCCGGGACAGCTATGGCTACACCTTC.

The V gene is TRBV5-4, the J gene TRBJ2-4, with a weak D call TRBD1 (6 bases). Germline assignment: CDR1 SGHNT and CDR2 YYREEE (reference sequence). This CDR3 has 14 amino acids. With 6 bases removed from V and 6 bases from J, the gap between germline ends came to 16 bases. CDR3 in DNA: TGTGCCAGCACCCAGAACAGGGATCCAAACATTCAGTACTTC. Translated, it gives CASTQNRDPNIQYF. The variable domain in full, with the rest retrieved from reference TRBV5-4 and TRBJ2-4, is ETGVTQSPTHLIKTRGQQVTLRCSSQSGHNTVSWYQQALGQGPQFIFQYYREEENGRGNFPPRFSGLQFPNYSSELNVNALELDDSALYLCASTQNRDPNIQYFGAGTRLSVL.

This clone has more than one count but fewer than ten. The chain combines TRBV30 with TRBJ1-2; possibly TRBD1 for D (5 bases). Germline loops: CDR1 GTSNPN, CDR2 SVGIG (reference sequence). Trimming pared 1 base from V and 3 bases from J, leaving 9 bases between. The CDR3 is made up of 13 amino acids. In DNA, the CDR3 is TGTGCCTGGAGTGGGGGCACAGACTATGGCTACACCTTC. Translating it yields CAWSGGTDYGYTF. Combining the CDR3 with reference TRBV30 and TRBJ1-2 gives the whole variable domain SQTIHQWPATLVQPVGSPLSLECTVEGTSNPNLYWYRQAAGRGLQLLFYSVGIGQISSEVPQNLSASRPQDRQFILSSKKLLLSDSGFYLCAWSGGTDYGYTFGSGTRLTVV.

In its sample, this clone was seen a few times. The rearrangement joins TRBV29-1 to TRBJ1-2; maybe TRBD1 (6 bases). The CDR3 spans 14 residues. V lost 5 bases to trimming and J lost 7 bases, with 20 bases between them. The germline V gene has CDR1 SQVTM and CDR2 ANQGSEA. The CDR3 coding sequence is TGCAGCGTTAAACAGGGCCGGGATCTGTTTGGCTACACCTTC. Translating it yields CSVKQGRDLFGYTF.

This clone has more than one count but fewer than ten. The chain combines TRBV7-9 with TRBJ1-1; D gene uncertain. CDR1 and CDR2 from the germline V gene are SEHNR and FQNEAQ (reference sequence). CDR3 length: 15 amino acids. V was trimmed by 1 base and J by 4 bases, leaving 13 bases between them. CDR3 protein: CASSLVKAVGTEAFF. The CDR3 DNA is TGTGCCAGCAGCTTAGTGAAGGCGGTGGGCACTGAAGCTTTCTTT.

This clone was counted only a few times. The chain uses TRBV18 and TRBJ2-7, with D possibly TRBD1 on 6 matching bases. Trimming stripped 5 bases from V and 4 bases from J, with 15 bases between. The CDR3 is made up of 14 amino acids. Germline CDR1 KGHSH, CDR2 LQKENI. DNA of the CDR3: TGTGCCAGCTCAGCCGGACAGAAGGGTTACGAGCAGTACTTC. It codes for CASSAGQKGYEQYF. Together with reference TRBV18 and TRBJ2-7, the CDR3 gives the full variable domain: NAGVMQNPRHLVRRRGQEARLRCSPMKGHSHVYWYRQLPEEGLKFMVYLQKENIIDESGMPKERFSAEFPKEGPSILRIQQVVRGDSAAYFCASSAGQKGYEQYFGPGTRLTVT.

This chain connects TRBV9 to TRBJ2-3; 10 positions agree with TRBD2. After removal of 4 bases from V and 4 bases from J, the junction contained 6 bases not matched to a gene. The CDR3 covers 15 residues. The V gene's germline CDR1 is SGDLS and CDR2 YYNGEE. The chain's CDR3 is CASSPTSGNSDTQYF. DNA for the CDR3: TGTGCCAGCAGCCCAACTAGCGGGAACTCAGATACGCAGTATTTT.

CDR3 region: CASSLGSGSRSEQFF. CDR3 nucleotides: TGCGCCAGCAGCTTGGGTAGCGGGAGTCGCAGCGAGCAGTTCTTC. V usage is TRBV5-1 and J usage is TRBJ2-1; the match to TRBD2 covers 9 bases. J lost 10 bases, V lost 0 bases, and 8 bases had no gene match. The CDR3 runs to 15 residues. Germline CDR1 SGHRS, CDR2 YFSETQ.

This clone occurred a few times. The sample carries other DNA sequences with the same CDR3. The chain has TRBV30 and TRBJ1-4; perhaps TRBD1 as D (5 bases). Germline CDR1 reads GTSNPN; CDR2 reads SVGIG (reference sequence). Between the trimmed V and J ends, which lost 2 bases and 6 bases, there was a span of 10 bases. The CDR3 extends over 13 amino acids. CDR3 nucleotide sequence: TGTGCCTGGAGTCGGCAGGGATATGAAAAACTGTTTTTT. This encodes CAWSRQGYEKLFF.